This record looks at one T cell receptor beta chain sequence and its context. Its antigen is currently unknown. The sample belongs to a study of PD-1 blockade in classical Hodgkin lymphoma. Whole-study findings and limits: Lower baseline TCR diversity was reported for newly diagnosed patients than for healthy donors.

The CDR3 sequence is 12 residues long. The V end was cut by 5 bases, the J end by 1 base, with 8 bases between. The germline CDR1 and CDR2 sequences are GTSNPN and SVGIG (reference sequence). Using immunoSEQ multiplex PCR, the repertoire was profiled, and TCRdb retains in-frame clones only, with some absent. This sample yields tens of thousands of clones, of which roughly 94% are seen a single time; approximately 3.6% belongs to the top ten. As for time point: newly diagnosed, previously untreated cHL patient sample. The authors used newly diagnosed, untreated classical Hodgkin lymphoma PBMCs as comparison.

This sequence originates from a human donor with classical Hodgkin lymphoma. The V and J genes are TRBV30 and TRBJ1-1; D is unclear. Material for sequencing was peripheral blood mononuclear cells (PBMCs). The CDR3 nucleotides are TGTGCCTGGGAAGGAACGAACACTGAAGCTTTCTTT. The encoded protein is CAWEGTNTEAFF.